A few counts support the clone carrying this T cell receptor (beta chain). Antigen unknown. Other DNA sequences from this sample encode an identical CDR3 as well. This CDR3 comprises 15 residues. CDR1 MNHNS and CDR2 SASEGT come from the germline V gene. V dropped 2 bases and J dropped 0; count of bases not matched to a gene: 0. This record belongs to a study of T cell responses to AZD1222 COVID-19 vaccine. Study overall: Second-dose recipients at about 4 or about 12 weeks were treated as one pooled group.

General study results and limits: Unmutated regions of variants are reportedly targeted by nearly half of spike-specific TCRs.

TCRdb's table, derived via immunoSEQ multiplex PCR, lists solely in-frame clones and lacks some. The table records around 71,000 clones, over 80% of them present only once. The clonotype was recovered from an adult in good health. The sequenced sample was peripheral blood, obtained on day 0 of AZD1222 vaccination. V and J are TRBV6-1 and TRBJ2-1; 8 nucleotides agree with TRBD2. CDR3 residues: CASSELAGSYNEQFF. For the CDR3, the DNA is TGTGCCAGCAGTGAACTAGCGGGCTCCTACAATGAGCAGTTCTTC.